Below, one T cell receptor beta chain is given with its context. This record belongs to a study of shared T cell receptors in the human thymus. Sequenced by immunoSEQ multiplex PCR; TCRdb stores in-frame clones only, minus some. The data contain over 65,000 clones, roughly 95% of them singletons. The material sequenced was thymocytes. This clonotype originated in a human donor.

This CDR3 reads CASSPLQFPRDREDSNQPQHF. In DNA, the CDR3 is TGTGCCAGCAGCCCCTTGCAGTTTCCAAGGGACAGAGAGGATAGCAATCAGCCCCAGCATTTT. The chain uses TRBV7-3 and TRBJ1-5; 7 bases match TRBD1. V shed 5 bases and J 0 bases; nucleotides not matched to a gene: 22. Germline V gene data show CDR1 as SGHTA and CDR2 as FQGTGA. The CDR3 totals 21 residues.